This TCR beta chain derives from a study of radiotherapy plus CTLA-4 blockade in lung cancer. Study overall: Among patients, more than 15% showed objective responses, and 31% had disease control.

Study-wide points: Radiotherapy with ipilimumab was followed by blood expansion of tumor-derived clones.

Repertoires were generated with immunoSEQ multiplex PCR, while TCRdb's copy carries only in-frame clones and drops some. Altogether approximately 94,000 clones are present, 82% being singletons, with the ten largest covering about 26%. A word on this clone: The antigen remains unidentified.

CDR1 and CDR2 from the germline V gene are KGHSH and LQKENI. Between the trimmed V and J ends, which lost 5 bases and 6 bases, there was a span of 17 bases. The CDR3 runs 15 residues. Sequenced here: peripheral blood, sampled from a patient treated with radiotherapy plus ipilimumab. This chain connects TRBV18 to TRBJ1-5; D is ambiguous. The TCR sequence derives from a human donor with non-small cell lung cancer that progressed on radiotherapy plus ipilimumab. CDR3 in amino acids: CASSSLPGTVQPQHF. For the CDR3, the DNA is TGTGCCAGCTCATCCCTCCCAGGAACGGTTCAGCCCCAGCATTTT.